This T cell receptor (beta chain) was sequenced during a study of blood T cells in healthy people across ages. Whole-study context: Per two T cells, template switching captured roughly one barcoded beta molecule. Regarding the study as a whole: The percentage of naive T cells correlated strongly with TCR beta diversity.

The authors ran a second PCR of about 6 to 11 cycles using a sample-barcoded 5' primer and a J-beta primer mix. TCRdb reprocessed the 5' RACE reads via MiXCR and lists one record per CDR3 protein. This table has some 1,500,000 distinct CDR3 sequences, less than 45% appearing once. In the case of this clonotype: Antigen: not known.

This CDR3 is built from 14 residues. Germline lookup yields CDR1 SGDLS and CDR2 YYNGEE. The sequence came from a woman under 30 in good health. The rearrangement uses TRBV9 and TRBJ2-4; possible D gene TRBD1, 5 bases. The J call may not be correct, given that the DNA end is closer to TRBJ2-7. Sequenced input: blood. For the CDR3, the DNA is TGTGCCAGCAGCGTAGGTGCAGGGTTTTACGAGCAGTACTTC. It translates to CASSVGAGFYEQYF.